This T cell receptor beta chain was found in a study of CD8+CD57+ T cells in acquired aplastic anemia. Study overall: Healthy donor CD4+ cell samples had a mean of around 9.9 million reads. The study's findings and limits: Shared by patients and controls, 25 to 30 CD8+ CDR3s were abundant in patients.

TCR beta VDJ and CDR3 were profiled, and genomic DNA was the template. TCRdb independently ran MiXCR on the reads; one entry per CDR3 protein. The sample includes hundreds of thousands of distinct CDR3 sequences, about two thirds of them seen just once. V was trimmed by 4 bases and J by 6 bases, leaving 10 bases between them. This CDR3 region has 13 residues. In germline, CDR1 is SGHNT, CDR2 YYREEE (reference sequence). Note on this clonotype: The antigen remains unidentified.

This rearrangement joins TRBV5-4 to TRBJ2-2; the D is unclear. Material for sequencing was sorted CD4+, CD8+, or CD8+CD57+ T cells (not recorded which) from PBMCs. The sequence was collected from a human donor in good health, serving as a control. The CDR3 loop is CASSPTLSGELFF. The CDR3 DNA reads TGTGCCAGCAGCCCGACACTTTCCGGGGAGCTGTTTTTT.